The present T cell receptor beta chain was sequenced within a study of blood T cell repertoires in COVID-19. In the study overall: The United States, Italy and Spain were the sources of the acute and convalescent COVID-19 samples. PBMCs, B-cell-depleted T cells, or T cells were the source of the cDNA or gDNA that made up the material.

Authors' data handling: For nucleated cells, counts were estimated from reference gene primer amplification. Sequencing used immunoSEQ multiplex PCR; TCRdb keeps in-frame clones, though not all of them. V and J calls and clone size come straight from that table; D and trimming were deduced from the DNA. The profile shows 250,000 or so clones, 90% of them singletons. Unmatched junction bases numbered 8, after V lost 5 bases and J lost 8 bases. Germline assignment: CDR1 KGHSH and CDR2 LQKENI. This CDR3 comprises 15 residues. During active infection, Seattle patients enrolled and were then monitored through disease. This clone was observed a single time.

This clonotype was sampled from a woman aged 55-70 years with COVID-19, enrolled during active disease. The chain employs TRBV18 and TRBJ1-6, with TRBD1 matching over 8 bases. The specimen was peripheral blood. This chain's CDR3 is CASSIETGVHSPLHF. CDR3 coding DNA: TGTGCCAGCTCAATAGAGACAGGGGTGCATTCACCCCTCCACTTT.